The 32 T cell receptor beta chains in this list originate from one sample, sequenced in a study of blood T cell repertoires in COVID-19. Sequenced by immunoSEQ multiplex PCR; TCRdb stores in-frame clones only, minus some. The table includes approximately 90,000 clones, 81% detected once. Sequencing was carried out using peripheral blood. The source of these receptors is an elderly man with active or convalescent COVID-19.

DNA of the CDR3: TGTGCCAGCACTACTATGAGCCGACGTGAGCAGTTCTTC. Its translation: CASTTMSRREQFF. V and J are TRBV9 and TRBJ2-1; no firm D call. Trimming removed 6 bases from V and 9 bases from J, with 16 bases in between. The CDR3 is 13 residues long. Germline values: CDR1 SGDLS, CDR2 YYNGEE. The full variable domain, its missing parts supplied by reference TRBV9 and TRBJ2-1, is DSGVTQTPKHLITATGQRVTLRCSPRSGDLSVYWYQQSLDQGLQFLIQYYNGEERAKGNILERFSAQQFPDLHSELNLSSLELGDSALYFCASTTMSRREQFFGPGTRLTVL.

The gene calls are TRBV7-2 and TRBJ2-7; 10 nucleotides line up with TRBD1. The V gene's germline CDR1 is SGHTA and CDR2 FQGNSA. J was trimmed by 2 bases and V by 1 base; bases with no gene match: 2. There are 15 residues in the CDR3. The DNA for the CDR3 is TGTGCCAGCAGCTTAGGGGGACAGGGGACCTACGAGCAGTACTTC. It codes for CASSLGGQGTYEQYF.

The chain uses TRBV11-3 and TRBJ2-1; 7 positions agree with TRBD2. After removal of 5 bases from V and 5 bases from J, the junction contained 9 bases not matched to a gene. Germline CDR1 is SGHNT and CDR2 is YENEEA. The CDR3 sequence is 15 residues long. The CDR3 sequence is CASSPPAGVDNEQFF. CDR3 in DNA: TGTGCCAGCAGCCCACCGGCGGGGGTTGACAATGAGCAGTTCTTC.

The chain employs TRBV4-1 and TRBJ1-2; D unresolved. This CDR3 comprises 13 residues. Germline V gives CDR1 MGHRA, CDR2 YSYEKL. V gave up 3 bases and J gave up 8 bases, with 13 bases separating them. The CDR3 sequence: CASSQAFPGGYTF. The CDR3 DNA follows: TGCGCCAGCAGCCAGGCCTTTCCCGGGGGCTACACCTTC.

The gene calls are TRBV16 and TRBJ2-5; no clear D. Germline-derived CDR1 and CDR2 are KGHSY and FQNENV. This CDR3 is built from 16 residues. V lost 0 bases and J lost 3, with 14 bases in between. The CDR3 sequence is CASSQSLETTEETQYF. CDR3 sequence (DNA): TGTGCCAGCAGCCAATCATTAGAGACAACCGAAGAGACCCAGTACTTC.

The CDR3: CASSVATQNTGELFF. CDR3 coding DNA: TGTGCCAGCAGCGTAGCAACTCAGAACACCGGGGAGCTGTTTTTT. V and J are TRBV9 and TRBJ2-2; D is undetermined. V lost 0 bases to trimming and J lost 1 base, with 7 bases between them. The germline V gene encodes CDR1 SGDLS and CDR2 YYNGEE. This CDR3 has 15 amino acids.

V gene TRBV12-5 combines with J gene TRBJ1-5; D is unresolved. Germline CDR1 is LGHNT and CDR2 is FRNRAP. The V end lost 6 bases, the J end lost 0 bases, and 9 bases lay between the germline ends. This CDR3 is 14 amino acids long. The CDR3 bases are TGTGCTAGTGGGAGCGGGTATAGCAATCAGCCCCAGCATTTT. This sequence encodes CASGSGYSNQPQHF.

As DNA, the CDR3 is TGTGCCAGCAGCTTGGCGGGACAGGGTTACAATGAGCAGTTCTTC. This sequence encodes CASSLAGQGYNEQFF. V usage is TRBV5-4 and J usage is TRBJ2-1; 9 nucleotides align to TRBD1. Germline V lookup: CDR1 SGHNT, CDR2 YYREEE (reference sequence). V lost 0 bases, J lost 4 bases, and 2 bases stayed unmatched. CDR3 size: 15 residues.

The chain is built from TRBV11-2 and TRBJ1-2, with D hard to call. Per the germline V gene, CDR1 is SGHAT and CDR2 is FQNNGV. This CDR3 region has 15 residues. The V end lost 0 bases, the J end lost 4 bases, and 12 bases lay between the germline ends. CDR3 bases: TGTGCCAGCAGCTTAGATTCTTTGGAGTCCTATGGCTACACCTTC. Translation gives CASSLDSLESYGYTF.

The genes are TRBV18 and TRBJ2-1; 7 bases match TRBD1. CDR1 is KGHSH, CDR2 LQKENI, per germline. V trimming: 3 bases; J trimming: 9 bases; junction bases outside the gene matches: 8. CDR3 length: 14 residues. CDR3 amino acids: CASSPFTGDSEQFF. The CDR3 DNA reads TGTGCCAGCTCACCCTTTACAGGGGACAGTGAGCAGTTCTTC.

This chain uses TRBV7-6 with TRBJ1-1, with 8 bases fitting TRBD1. CDR1 SGHVS and CDR2 FNYEAQ come from the germline V gene. The V segment lost 1 base and the J segment 10 bases; nucleotides outside the gene matches: 11. The CDR3 is 15 residues long. CDR3 residues: CASSLDGTGTRGAFF. Written as DNA, the CDR3 is TGTGCCAGCAGCTTAGATGGGACAGGCACGAGGGGAGCTTTCTTT.

CDR3 region: CATSRGTSGGSWETQYF. The CDR3 DNA reads as TGTGCCACCAGCAGAGGGACTAGCGGGGGTTCATGGGAGACCCAGTACTTC. The chain couples TRBV15 to TRBJ2-5, with TRBD2 matching over 13 bases. Trimming took 1 base from V and 5 from J; bases not matched to a gene: 7. The V gene's germline CDR1 is LNHNV and CDR2 YYDKDF (reference sequence). The CDR3 runs 17 residues.

V is TRBV14 and J is TRBJ2-3; D is possibly TRBD2 (5 bases). The CDR3 covers 17 residues. Trimming shortened V by 3 bases and J by 0 bases, and 16 bases separated the two germline ends. Germline CDR1 reads SGHDN; CDR2 reads FVKESK. The CDR3 DNA reads as TGTGCCAGCAGCCATACCTTCGGGGAGATTAGCACAGATACGCAGTATTTT. Amino acids: CASSHTFGEISTDTQYF.

The chain combines TRBV6-5 with TRBJ1-5, with D maybe TRBD1 (5 bases). This CDR3 has 16 residues. The germline gives CDR1 MNHEY, CDR2 SVGAGI. V was pared by 2 bases and J by 2 bases, with 13 bases between. In DNA form, the CDR3 reads TGTGCCAGCAGTTACCCCACAGGCCCCGGCAATCAGCCCCAGCATTTT. Encoded protein: CASSYPTGPGNQPQHF.

The chain links TRBV6-6 to TRBJ1-1, with 10 bases matching TRBD1. After removal of 2 bases from V and 7 bases from J, the junction contained 1 base not matched to a gene. This CDR3 spans 13 amino acids. Germline V lookup: CDR1 MNHNY, CDR2 SVGAGI (reference sequence). CDR3 sequence reads: CASSYGQGGEAFF. The CDR3 coding sequence is TGTGCCAGCAGTTACGGACAGGGGGGTGAAGCTTTCTTT.

This rearrangement joins TRBV18 to TRBJ1-5; TRBD1 might be the D (6 bases). Germline CDR1 reads KGHSH; CDR2 reads LQKENI. The CDR3 length is 13 residues. Trimming cost V 5 bases and J 7 bases, with 12 bases left between them. CDR3 amino acids: CASSESGDQPQHF. CDR3 DNA: TGTGCCAGCTCAGAGTCAGGGGACCAGCCCCAGCATTTT. Based on the CDR3 plus reference TRBV18 and TRBJ1-5, the full variable domain is NAGVMQNPRHLVRRRGQEARLRCSPMKGHSHVYWYRQLPEEGLKFMVYLQKENIIDESGMPKERFSAEFPKEGPSILRIQQVVRGDSAAYFCASSESGDQPQHFGDGTRLSIL.

Here the CDR3 reads CASPLASTNTGELFF. For the CDR3, the DNA is TGTGCCAGCCCCCTTGCTAGCACCAACACCGGGGAGCTGTTTTTT. The rearrangement links TRBV7-9 to TRBJ2-2; D may be TRBD2 (5 bases). The CDR3 has 15 residues. The V gene lost 8 bases and the J gene lost 2 bases, with 15 bases spanning the gap. The germline V gene encodes CDR1 SEHNR and CDR2 FQNEAQ (reference sequence).

This clone was observed once. The chain carries TRBV5-5 and TRBJ1-1; D gene unclear. The CDR3 runs to 15 residues. Germline loops: CDR1 SGHKS, CDR2 YYEKEE (reference sequence). Trimming left V 4 bases short and J 0 bases short, with 13 bases between. The CDR3 here is CASSPFPTLNTEAFF. The CDR3 DNA follows: TGTGCCAGCAGCCCCTTTCCAACTTTGAACACTGAAGCTTTCTTT. The whole variable domain, remainder taken from reference TRBV5-5 and TRBJ1-1, is DAGVTQSPTHLIKTRGQQVTLRCSPISGHKSVSWYQQVLGQGPQFIFQYYEKEERGRGNFPDRFSARQFPNYSSELNVNALLLGDSALYLCASSPFPTLNTEAFFGQGTRLTVV.

V usage is TRBV7-3 and J usage is TRBJ2-1; 7 bases are a match to TRBD1. J lost 4 bases, V lost 5 bases, and 2 bases had no gene match. The CDR3 length is 13 residues. The germline V gene encodes CDR1 SGHTA and CDR2 FQGTGA. CDR3 in amino acids: CASSRTGYNEQFF. The CDR3 region has the DNA TGTGCCAGCAGCCGGACAGGATACAATGAGCAGTTCTTC.

This sequence joins TRBV6-5 and TRBJ1-2; a weak D match, TRBD1 (5 bases). V lost 6 bases and J lost 4, with 15 bases in between. The V gene's germline CDR1 is MNHEY and CDR2 SVGAGI. This CDR3 is built from 14 residues. CDR3 bases: TGTGCCAGCAGAGCCACCGACAGAAGCTATGGCTACACCTTC. This gives the protein CASRATDRSYGYTF.

The genes are TRBV5-1 and TRBJ2-3, with TRBD2 as a possible D gene (5 bases). In germline, CDR1 is SGHRS, CDR2 YFSETQ. Between the trimmed V and J ends, which lost 4 bases and 4 bases, there was a span of 13 bases. The CDR3 is made up of 14 amino acids. The CDR3 coding sequence is TGCGCCAGCAGCAATCCGGGGTCGGCAGATACGCAGTATTTT. Translation: CASSNPGSADTQYF. The whole variable domain, remainder taken from reference TRBV5-1 and TRBJ2-3, is KAGVTQTPRYLIKTRGQQVTLSCSPISGHRSVSWYQQTPGQGLQFLFEYFSETQRNKGNFPGRFSGRQFSNSRSEMNVSTLELGDSALYLCASSNPGSADTQYFGPGTRLTVL.

The V and J genes are TRBV6-5 and TRBJ2-7; 7 positions agree with TRBD1. CDR1 MNHEY and CDR2 SVGAGI come from the germline V gene. The CDR3 contains 14 residues. J was trimmed by 3 bases and V by 2 bases; bases with no gene match: 4. CDR3 loop: CASSYAPGGYEQYF. CDR3 coding DNA: TGTGCCAGCAGTTACGCGCCAGGGGGCTACGAGCAGTACTTC.

The V call is TRBV2, the J call TRBJ2-2; 7 bases match TRBD1. The CDR3 runs 15 residues. Germline loops: CDR1 SNHLY, CDR2 FYNNEI. V shed 8 bases, J shed 3 bases, and the junction held 9 bases outside the gene matches. The CDR3 DNA reads TGTGCCAGCGGAGAACAGGGGTGGTACACCGGGGAGCTGTTTTTT. It is translated as CASGEQGWYTGELFF.

V is TRBV3-1 (or the pseudogene TRBV3-2) and J is TRBJ1-5; D is possibly TRBD1 (5 bases). V was pared by 6 bases and J by 6 bases, with 27 bases between. The CDR3 contains 18 residues. Germline CDR1 and CDR2: LGHDT and YNNKEL (reference sequence). The DNA of the CDR3 is TGTGCCAGCAGACCTAAATACAGGAGACTGGGCAATAGTCAGCCCCAGCATTTT. It yields the protein CASRPKYRRLGNSQPQHF.

The V gene is TRBV25-1, the J gene TRBJ1-2; the D gene is possibly TRBD1 (5 bases). The CDR3 consists of 15 residues. V lost 7 bases to trimming and J lost 1 base, with 16 bases between them. Germline V gene sequence: CDR1 MGHDK, CDR2 SYGVNS. The CDR3 loop is CASIALRVVNYGYTF. The CDR3 DNA follows: TGTGCCAGCATCGCTCTCAGGGTAGTTAACTATGGCTACACCTTC.

V gene TRBV7-9 combines with J gene TRBJ2-7, with TRBD1 matching over 9 bases. This CDR3 is built from 14 residues. Trimming at V came to 1 base and at J to 6 bases, leaving 4 bases not matched to a gene. Germline-derived CDR1 and CDR2 are SEHNR and FQNEAQ (reference sequence). CDR3 region: CASSLGPTGGEQYF. The CDR3 bases are TGTGCCAGCAGCTTAGGTCCGACAGGGGGCGAGCAGTACTTC.

The sample holds one count of this clone. A read error may account for a junction end that differs from germline. The rearrangement links TRBV5-6 to TRBJ2-1; 9 nucleotides align to TRBD2. The CDR3 runs to 16 residues. Germline loops: CDR1 SGHDT, CDR2 YYEEEE. The CDR3 spells CASSLGRLAVYNEQFF. CDR3 DNA sequence: TGTGCCAGCAGTTTGGGCAGACTAGCGGTCTACAATGAGCAGTTCTTC.

The chain recombines TRBV11-2 with TRBJ1-1; the D is unclear. Trimming removed 1 base from V and 2 bases from J, with 5 bases in between. The CDR3 totals 13 residues. Germline V gives CDR1 SGHAT, CDR2 FQNNGV. The CDR3 loop is CASSLGQNTEAFF. CDR3 coding DNA: TGTGCCAGCAGCTTAGGTCAAAACACTGAAGCTTTCTTT.

This clone showed up just once. This chain uses TRBV2 with TRBJ1-5, with D unclear. Trimming took 4 bases from V and 2 from J, leaving 9 bases between them. The CDR3 sequence is 14 residues long. The germline V gene has CDR1 SNHLY and CDR2 FYNNEI. CDR3 DNA sequence: TGTGCCAGCAGTGGGCCAGGCGGCAATCAGCCCCAGCATTTT. Translating gives CASSGPGGNQPQHF.

The rearrangement joins TRBV7-8 to TRBJ1-5, with D uncertain. This CDR3 contains 14 residues. Germline CDR1 is SGHVS and CDR2 is FQNEAQ. The V gene lost 4 bases and the J gene lost 7 bases, with 14 bases spanning the gap. The CDR3 DNA reads as TGTGCCAGCAGCTCGGGAGTTAATGGCCAGCCCCAGCATTTT. This encodes CASSSGVNGQPQHF.

This clone was seen more than once but under ten times. This chain uses TRBV7-3 with TRBJ2-7; 10 bases fit TRBD1. The junction had 4 bases not matched to a gene; V was cut back by 3 bases and J by 11 bases. CDR1 SGHTA and CDR2 FQGTGA come from the germline V gene. The CDR3 contains 12 residues. CDR3 loop: CASSFRQGAKYF. The CDR3 bases are TGTGCCAGCAGCTTTCGACAGGGGGCGAAGTACTTC. Using reference TRBV7-3 and TRBJ2-7 for the parts outside the CDR3, the full variable domain is GAGVSQTPSNKVTEKGKYVELRCDPISGHTALYWYRQSLGQGPEFLIYFQGTGAADDSGLPNDRFFAVRPEGSVSTLKIQRTERGDSAVYLCASSFRQGAKYFGPGTRLTVT.

This chain uses TRBV5-6 with TRBJ1-5; D is perhaps TRBD1 (6 bases). Germline-derived CDR1 and CDR2 are SGHDT and YYEEEE. The V gene lost 4 bases and the J gene lost 2 bases, with 10 bases spanning the gap. CDR3 size: 14 residues. The CDR3 reads CASSARGGNQPQHF. The CDR3 DNA is TGTGCCAGCAGCGCCAGGGGTGGCAATCAGCCCCAGCATTTT.